Following are 11 T cell receptor beta chains from one sample sequenced in a study of blood T cell repertoires in COVID-19. Here immunoSEQ multiplex PCR was the method, and the copy in TCRdb shows in-frame clones only, minus some. The sample contains over 55,000 clones, about 89% of which appear only once. Sequenced material: peripheral blood. The receptor set was obtained from a man aged 50 or older with active COVID-19.

J is TRBJ1-6 and V is TRBV2; 9 bases fit TRBD1. The V and J ends lost 8 bases and 6 bases, in that order; junction bases with no gene match: 8. CDR1 is SNHLY and CDR2 is FYNNEI in the germline V gene. There are 15 residues in the CDR3. CDR3 sequence: CASLTGTGSNSPLHF. The DNA of the CDR3 is TGTGCCAGCCTGACAGGGACAGGGAGTAATTCACCCCTCCACTTT.

The chain combines TRBV29-1 with TRBJ2-7; 8 bases line up with TRBD2. Germline values: CDR1 SQVTM, CDR2 ANQGSEA. CDR3 size: 13 residues. After removal of 6 bases from V and 6 bases from J, the junction contained 10 bases not matched to a gene. Written as DNA, the CDR3 is TGCAGCGTCCGACTAGCGATATCGGTCGAGCAGTACTTC. This sequence encodes CSVRLAISVEQYF.

V is TRBV27 and J is TRBJ1-2, with 8 bases that match TRBD1. The V gene's germline CDR1 is MNHEY and CDR2 SMNVEV (reference sequence). The CDR3 is 17 residues long. V was clipped by 4 bases and J by 6 bases; unmatched bases: 16. The CDR3: CASSSHPHIDRGHGYTF. In DNA, the CDR3 is TGTGCCAGCAGTTCCCACCCACACATCGACAGGGGACATGGCTACACCTTC.

The V and J genes are TRBV9 and TRBJ2-4; maybe TRBD1 (6 bases). Germline CDR1 is SGDLS and CDR2 is YYNGEE. CDR3 length equals 16 residues. Trimming shortened V by 3 bases and J by 3 bases, and 16 bases separated the two germline ends. CDR3 coding DNA: TGTGCCAGCAGCGAGGGGGAGAGCCTTGGCAAAAACATTCAGTACTTC. Encoded protein: CASSEGESLGKNIQYF. Looking up the rest from reference TRBV9 and TRBJ2-4 gives the full variable domain: DSGVTQTPKHLITATGQRVTLRCSPRSGDLSVYWYQQSLDQGLQFLIQYYNGEERAKGNILERFSAQQFPDLHSELNLSSLELGDSALYFCASSEGESLGKNIQYFGAGTRLSVL.

This clone occurred once. The V and J genes are TRBV29-1 and TRBJ2-5; TRBD1 is a possible D gene (5 bases). Germline CDR1 reads SQVTM; CDR2 reads ANQGSEA. Between the trimmed V and J ends, which lost 4 bases and 5 bases, there was a span of 11 bases. The CDR3 contains 12 residues. CDR3 amino acids: CSVVWGRETQYF. The CDR3 DNA reads as TGCAGCGTTGTCTGGGGCCGCGAGACCCAGTACTTC.

Written as DNA, the CDR3 is TGCGCCAGCAGCCGGACAGGGGCAGGAGGTGGCTACACCTTC. As protein: CASSRTGAGGGYTF. This chain links TRBV4-3 with TRBJ1-2, with 9 bases matching TRBD1. This CDR3 is built from 14 residues. J was trimmed by 7 bases and V by 4 bases; bases with no gene match: 7. Germline-derived CDR1 and CDR2 are LGHNA and YSLEER.

V gene TRBV5-1 combines with J gene TRBJ1-1; a weak D match, TRBD1 (6 bases). The CDR3 sequence is 12 residues long. Germline lookup yields CDR1 SGHRS and CDR2 YFSETQ. V was cut by 2 bases and J by 7 bases, with 9 bases left in between. Here the CDR3 DNA reads TGCGCCAGCAGCTTCGGACAGAATGAAGCTTTCTTT. This encodes CASSFGQNEAFF.

The rearrangement joins TRBV4-3 to TRBJ2-2, with 10 bases fitting TRBD2. From germline, CDR1 is LGHNA and CDR2 YSLEER. There are 16 residues in the CDR3. V was pared by 4 bases and J by 1 base, with 3 bases of the junction left unmatched. Here the CDR3 reads CASSPTSGWNTGELFF. CDR3 nucleotide sequence: TGCGCCAGCAGCCCGACTAGCGGGTGGAACACCGGGGAGCTGTTTTTT.

This clone was picked up many times. V gene TRBV5-1 combines with J gene TRBJ2-1, with D maybe TRBD2 (6 bases). V was trimmed by 2 bases and J by 2 bases, leaving 17 bases between them. Germline V CDR1 and CDR2: SGHRS, YFSETQ. This CDR3 is 17 amino acids long. In nucleotides, the CDR3 is TGCGCCAGCAGCTTTTCGCCTGCGGGGCAAACCTACAATGAGCAGTTCTTC. Translation gives CASSFSPAGQTYNEQFF.

The V call is TRBV27, the J call TRBJ1-5; TRBD1 matches 8 bases. This CDR3 has 17 amino acids. Losses at the gene ends were 4 bases for V and 7 bases for J; bases not matched to a gene: 15. Germline V CDR1 and CDR2: MNHEY, SMNVEV (reference sequence). The DNA of the CDR3 is TGTGCCAGCAGTTGGGGGAAAGGGACAGGCTGTAGGCAGCCCCAGCATTTT. Amino acid sequence: CASSWGKGTGCRQPQHF.

The V and J genes are TRBV6-4 and TRBJ1-6; tentative D call: TRBD1 (6 bases). This CDR3 contains 13 residues. In germline, CDR1 is MRHNA, CDR2 SNTAGT. V dropped 6 bases and J dropped 10 bases, with 13 bases sitting between them. The DNA of the CDR3 is TGTGCCAGCAGGGCGAATGGACAGTCACCCCTCCACTTT. This gives the protein CASRANGQSPLHF.